The 2 T cell receptor beta chains below all came from one sample that was sequenced in a study of shared clonotypes between healthy human individuals. Here immunoSEQ multiplex PCR was the method, and the copy in TCRdb shows in-frame clones only, minus some. The sample gives 2 million to 3 million clones, 90% to 95% of which show up once; more than 0.35% is in the top ten. The sample was naive CD4+ T cells from PBMCs. Documented subset: CD45RA+ positively selected. The origin of the receptors is a man younger than 35 in good health. Some clones in this sample may be carry-over from other donors' samples.

The rearrangement links TRBV7-6 to TRBJ2-1; unclear D gene. Deletions cut 1 base from V and 6 bases from J, with 7 bases between. The CDR3 sequence is 13 residues long. Germline V gene data show CDR1 as SGHVS and CDR2 as FNYEAQ. CDR3 sequence reads: CASSLVNANEQFF. CDR3 bases: TGTGCCAGCAGCTTAGTGAACGCCAATGAGCAGTTCTTC.

V gene TRBV2 combines with J gene TRBJ1-2; 7 bases are a match to TRBD1. The CDR3 is 13 amino acids. V dropped 8 bases and J dropped 0; count of bases not matched to a gene: 3. Germline V gene lookup returns CDR1 SNHLY and CDR2 FYNNEI. As DNA, the CDR3 is TGTGCCAGCCGGGACAGTACTAACTATGGCTACACCTTC. Translated: CASRDSTNYGYTF.